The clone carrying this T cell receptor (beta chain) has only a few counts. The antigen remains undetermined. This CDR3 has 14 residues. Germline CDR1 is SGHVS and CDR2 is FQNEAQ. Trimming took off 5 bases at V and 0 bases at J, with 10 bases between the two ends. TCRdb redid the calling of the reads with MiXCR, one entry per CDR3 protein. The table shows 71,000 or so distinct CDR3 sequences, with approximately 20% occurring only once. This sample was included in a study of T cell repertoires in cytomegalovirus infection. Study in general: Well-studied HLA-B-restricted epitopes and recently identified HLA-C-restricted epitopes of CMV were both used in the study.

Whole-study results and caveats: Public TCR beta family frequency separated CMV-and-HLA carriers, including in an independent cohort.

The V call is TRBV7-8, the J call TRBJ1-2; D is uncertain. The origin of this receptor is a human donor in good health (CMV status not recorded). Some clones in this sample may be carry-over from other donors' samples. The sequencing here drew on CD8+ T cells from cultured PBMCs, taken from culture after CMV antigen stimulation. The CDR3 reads CASSQPGTNYGYTF. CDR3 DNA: TGTGCCAGCAGCCAACCCGGGACTAACTATGGCTACACCTTC.